This T cell receptor beta chain was identified during a study of T-cell reconstitution after alpha-beta-depleted transplantation in children. This clonotype was found many times. V dropped 6 bases and J dropped 9; count of bases not matched to a gene: 6. This CDR3 contains 14 residues. Looked up from germline, CDR1 is ENHRY and CDR2 is SYGVKD. A TCRbeta library incorporating unique molecular identifiers was prepared. In TCRdb, the PCR reads were re-called with MiXCR into one record per CDR3 protein. Among 150,000 to 200,000 distinct CDR3 sequences listed, 6% to 7% were seen once. The sequencing used PBMCs from the stem cell graft donor, collected from the stem cell graft. The origin of this receptor is a human donor who donated a stem cell graft to a child with Wiskott-Aldrich syndrome. The V gene is TRBV10-3, the J gene TRBJ2-1; 12 positions agree with TRBD2. CDR3 sequence reads: CAIRPSGGAGEQFF. The CDR3 region has the DNA TGTGCCATCAGACCTAGCGGGGGGGCCGGTGAGCAGTTCTTC.